This TCR beta chain was observed in a study of cytomegalovirus exposure and HLA in healthy donors. Germline V gene lookup returns CDR1 LGHNA and CDR2 YNFKEQ. V was trimmed by 1 base and J by 11 bases, leaving 18 bases between them. This CDR3 comprises 15 residues. The table came from immunoSEQ multiplex PCR; TCRdb's copy has only in-frame clones and leaves some out. The table shows approximately 58,000 clones, with roughly 90% occurring only once. The specimen sequenced was PBMCs. V is TRBV4-2 and J is TRBJ1-5; D gene unclear. This TCR came from a woman aged 25-40 years in good health and CMV-seronegative. CDR3 amino acids: CASSQVGQVFDAQHF. CDR3 DNA: TGTGCCAGCAGCCAAGTCGGTCAGGTCTTCGATGCCCAGCATTTT.